Below are 6 T cell receptor beta chains sequenced from a single sample in a study of T cells in Graves' hyperthyroidism and ophthalmopathy. RNA transcripts yielded amplified TCR beta CDR3 regions. The HTBI primer set drove a first-round RT-PCR of the TCR CDR3. TCRdb processed the multiplex PCR reads anew with MiXCR; each CDR3 protein has one entry. This table holds about 360,000 distinct CDR3 sequences, 13% found once. Sequences were obtained from blood. The receptors derive from a woman aged 18-35 years with Graves' hyperthyroidism.

This chain links TRBV7-6 with TRBJ2-2; TRBD1 aligns across 8 bases. The V gene end was trimmed by 2 bases and the J gene end by 5 bases; junction bases not matched to a gene: 7. CDR1 is SGHVS and CDR2 is FNYEAQ in the germline V gene. The CDR3 runs 16 residues. CDR3 region: CASSLFGQGATGELFF. The CDR3 bases are TGTGCCAGCAGCTTATTTGGACAGGGAGCGACCGGGGAGCTGTTTTTT.

This clonotype was observed a single time. One end of the junction fails to match germline, which may point to a read error. This chain connects TRBV6-2 or TRBV6-3 to TRBJ2-3, with D unclear. CDR1 is MNHEY and CDR2 is SVGEGT in the germline V gene. The CDR3 loop spans 15 amino acids. CDR3 sequence: CVSSPRFGSTDTQYF. CDR3 bases: TGTGTCAGCAGCCCGAGGTTTGGTAGCACAGATACGCAGTATTTT.

Many counts were recorded for this clonotype. This chain uses TRBV7-2 with TRBJ1-1; 8 bases fit TRBD1. Germline V CDR1 and CDR2: SGHTA, FQGNSA. The CDR3 sequence is 15 residues long. J was trimmed by 4 bases and V by 6 bases; bases with no gene match: 10. The CDR3 sequence is CASSRQGAIGTEAFF. Here the CDR3 DNA reads TGTGCCAGCAGTCGGCAGGGGGCAATTGGCACTGAAGCTTTCTTT.

This clonotype showed up many times. The chain uses TRBV7-9 and TRBJ2-4; 10 nucleotides align to TRBD2. J gave up 8 bases and V 5 bases, and 3 bases lay outside the gene matches. The CDR3 contains 13 residues. Germline loops: CDR1 SEHNR, CDR2 FQNEAQ (reference sequence). The CDR3 here is CASSPSGRDIQYF. In DNA form, the CDR3 reads TGTGCCAGCAGCCCCAGCGGGAGGGACATTCAGTACTTC.

This clonotype was seen many times. This chain connects TRBV3-1 to TRBJ2-1, with TRBD2 matching over 7 bases. The CDR3 has 15 residues. Germline V gene data show CDR1 as LGHDT and CDR2 as YNNKEL (reference sequence). V lost 2 bases and J lost 4; bases outside the gene matches: 5. The CDR3 sequence: CASSQRGEKYNEQFF. The CDR3 DNA follows: TGTGCCAGCAGCCAACGGGGGGAAAAATACAATGAGCAGTTCTTC.

The table lists this clonotype with many counts. The chain employs TRBV6-5 and TRBJ1-3; D is uncertain. The V gene lost 0 bases and the J gene lost 2 bases, with 8 bases spanning the gap. The length of the CDR3 is 15 residues. Germline V gene lookup returns CDR1 MNHEY and CDR2 SVGAGI. CDR3 in amino acids: CASSYSKTPGNTIYF. The DNA for the CDR3 is TGTGCCAGCAGTTACTCGAAGACTCCTGGAAACACCATATATTTT.